This passage covers 26 T cell receptor beta chains from one sample sequenced in a study of CDR3 diversity in severe acne. TCRdb independently ran MiXCR on the PCR reads; one entry per CDR3 protein. The table records approximately 90,000 distinct CDR3 sequences, about 49% of them present only once. Material for sequencing was blood. The receptors were sampled from a male donor with severe acne vulgaris.

The chain has TRBV6-5 and TRBJ2-5; unclear D gene. This CDR3 comprises 11 residues. Looked up from germline, CDR1 is MNHEY and CDR2 is SVGAGI. The V and J ends lost 8 bases and 5 bases respectively, with 9 bases between them. Here the CDR3 reads CASHIGETQYF. The CDR3 bases are TGTGCCAGCCACATTGGGGAGACCCAGTACTTC.

As for this clonotype: A single base separates this from a much larger clone, so it may be a read error. The chain carries TRBV19 and TRBJ2-1; 8 nucleotides line up with TRBD1. The CDR3 consists of 15 residues. Germline CDR1 LNHDA, CDR2 SQIVND (reference sequence). CDR3 amino acids: CASSIDRGSYNEQLF. The CDR3 nucleotides are TGTGCCAGTAGTATCGACAGGGGAAGCTACAATGAGCAGCTCTTC.

This clonotype has more than one count but fewer than ten. The chain recombines TRBV29-1 with TRBJ2-7; D remains ambiguous. Between the trimmed V and J ends, which lost 5 bases and 1 base, there was a span of 9 bases. The germline CDR1 and CDR2 sequences are SQVTM and ANQGSEA. CDR3 length: 12 amino acids. CDR3 DNA sequence: TGCAGCGTTACGACACAGTCCTACGAGCAGTACTTC. Amino acid sequence: CSVTTQSYEQYF.

The genes are TRBV20-1 and TRBJ2-7, with 11 bases aligning to TRBD2. The CDR3 is 15 amino acids. Germline V gene sequence: CDR1 DFQATT, CDR2 SNEGSKA (reference sequence). V dropped 0 bases and J dropped 3; count of bases not matched to a gene: 4. The CDR3 spells CSAREVAGGNYEQYF. Here the CDR3 DNA reads TGCAGTGCTAGAGAAGTAGCGGGAGGGAACTACGAGCAGTACTTC.

There are many counts of this clonotype. The chain combines TRBV6-1 with TRBJ2-7, with D perhaps matching TRBD1 or TRBD2 (6 bases each). Trimming cost V 0 bases and J 3 bases, with 9 bases left between them. This CDR3 region has 14 residues. Germline assignment: CDR1 MNHNS and CDR2 SASEGT. The DNA of the CDR3 is TGTGCCAGCAGTGAAGCAGAGGGGGGCTACGAGCAGTACTTC. Translation: CASSEAEGGYEQYF.

In this sample, this clonotype is medium-sized. This sequence joins TRBV20-1 and TRBJ1-2; 8 nucleotides line up with TRBD1. The germline V gene encodes CDR1 DFQATT and CDR2 SNEGSKA (reference sequence). Unmatched junction bases numbered 5, after V lost 3 bases and J lost 2 bases. The CDR3 has 14 residues. CDR3 nucleotides: TGCAGTGCTAGCCCAGGGGGCGTAAACTATGGCTACACCTTC. Translating gives CSASPGGVNYGYTF.

By share, this clonotype counts as medium-sized. The gene calls are TRBV7-2 and TRBJ2-7; 8 bases align to TRBD2. This CDR3 has 17 residues. The V gene end was trimmed by 3 bases and the J gene end by 3 bases; junction bases not matched to a gene: 13. Germline CDR1 is SGHTA and CDR2 is FQGNSA. CDR3 amino acids: CASSLKSAGAISYEQYF. The CDR3 DNA follows: TGTGCCAGCAGCTTGAAATCAGCGGGAGCTATCAGCTACGAGCAGTACTTC.

The chain uses TRBV10-3 and TRBJ2-3; D is possibly TRBD1 (6 bases). The J call could be wrong; TRBJ2-5 is a better fit for the DNA end. Germline V lookup: CDR1 ENHRY, CDR2 SYGVKD. This CDR3 region has 12 residues. The DNA for the CDR3 is TGTGCCATCAGTGAGTCGGGGGCGGCCCAGTACTTC. This gives the protein CAISESGAAQYF.

This sequence joins TRBV6-5 and TRBJ1-6; a possible D gene is TRBD1 (5 bases). Per the germline V gene, CDR1 is MNHEY and CDR2 is SVGAGI. The CDR3 covers 16 residues. Deletions cut 4 bases from V and 4 bases from J, with 14 bases between. CDR3 in amino acids: CASSSSGQLYNSPLHF. As DNA, the CDR3 is TGTGCCAGCAGTTCGTCTGGACAATTATATAATTCACCCCTCCACTTT.

With respect to this clonotype: The junction departs from germline at one end; a sequencing error may be responsible. CDR3 amino acids: CASSHLGQGKEQHF. The DNA for the CDR3 is TGCGCCAGCAGCCATCTGGGACAGGGAAAAGAGCAGCACTTC. This chain links TRBV4-1 with TRBJ2-7, with 9 positions matching TRBD1. CDR3 length: 14 amino acids. CDR1 and CDR2 (germline): MGHRA, YSYEKL.

As to this clonotype: This could be a read error, since a much larger clone is one nucleotide away. The conserved closing phenylalanine or tryptophan is absent in this CDR3, likely reflecting a read error. This sequence joins TRBV9 and TRBJ2-5, with D possibly being TRBD1 (6 bases). Germline V gives CDR1 SGDLS, CDR2 YYNGEE. The V and J ends lost 3 bases and 1 base respectively, with 7 bases between them. This CDR3 is 13 amino acids long. The CDR3 DNA sequence: TGTGCCAGCAGCGGACAGGCCCAAGAGACCCAGTACCTC. Protein sequence: CASSGQAQETQYL.

J is TRBJ2-5 and V is TRBV7-9; D possibly matches TRBD1 or TRBD2 (5 bases each). Germline CDR1 and CDR2: SEHNR and FQNEAQ (reference sequence). The ends were cut back, 7 bases at V and 4 bases at J, with 13 bases in the middle. The CDR3 consists of 13 residues. DNA for the CDR3: TGTGCCAGCACCTCAGCTGGGGGAGAGACCCAGTACTTC. It translates to CASTSAGGETQYF.

This clonotype was seen a few times. This sequence may be a read error, since a much larger clone differs from it by one base. The gene calls are TRBV7-8 and TRBJ1-1, with D uncertain. The CDR3 covers 13 residues. Germline lookup yields CDR1 SGHVS and CDR2 FQNEAQ. The CDR3 is CASSPYPNTGAFF. The CDR3 coding sequence is TGTGCCAGCAGCCCGTATCCGAACACTGGAGCTTTCTTT.

This clonotype was recorded only once. Just one base apart from a much larger clone, this may be a read error. The chain employs TRBV6-2 or TRBV6-3 and TRBJ2-1, with no clear D. Germline V gives CDR1 MNHEY, CDR2 SVGEGT. The CDR3 is made up of 13 amino acids. The CDR3 spells CASSYSDRDEQSF. The CDR3 DNA is TGTGCCAGCAGTTACTCCGATAGGGATGAGCAGTCCTTC.

This clonotype was recorded a few times. V is TRBV7-9 and J is TRBJ2-5; TRBD1 agrees at 11 bases. Germline CDR1 reads SEHNR; CDR2 reads FQNEAQ (reference sequence). The junction had 9 bases not matched to a gene; V was cut back by 5 bases and J by 7 bases. The CDR3 extends over 15 amino acids. The CDR3 nucleotides are TGTGCCAGCAGCCCGAGGGACAGGGGGGGGGTGACCCAGTACTTC. Its protein product is CASSPRDRGGVTQYF.

In the case of this clonotype: This could be a read error, since a much larger clone is one nucleotide away. The final CDR3 position lacks the conserved phenylalanine or tryptophan, pointing to a likely read error. This rearrangement joins TRBV5-4 to TRBJ2-1; TRBD2 matches 9 bases. V shed 4 bases, J shed 2 bases, and the junction held 4 bases outside the gene matches. Germline CDR1 SGHNT, CDR2 YYREEE (reference sequence). The CDR3 covers 15 residues. Here the CDR3 DNA reads TGTGCCAGCAGCAGGCTAGCGGGACCCTACAATGAGCAGTTCCTC. It specifies CASSRLAGPYNEQFL.

This clonotype was recorded at least ten times. The chain uses TRBV6-4 and TRBJ2-3; D possibly corresponds to TRBD2 (7 bases). V was pared by 0 bases and J by 2 bases, with 9 bases between. The CDR3 sequence is 15 residues long. Germline loops: CDR1 MRHNA, CDR2 SNTAGT. CDR3 loop: CASSDSGGATDTQYF. DNA for the CDR3: TGTGCCAGCAGTGACTCGGGGGGGGCCACAGATACGCAGTATTTT.

The V gene is TRBV20-1, the J gene TRBJ1-2, with a possible D match to TRBD1 (6 bases). Deletions cut 1 base from V and 3 bases from J, with 9 bases between. The CDR3 extends over 13 amino acids. The germline gives CDR1 DFQATT, CDR2 SNEGSKA (reference sequence). CDR3 sequence: CSARATGYYGYTF. CDR3 coding DNA: TGCAGTGCTAGAGCTACAGGGTACTATGGCTACACCTTC.

The genes are TRBV10-3 and TRBJ2-3; 15 bases fit TRBD2. V lost 6 bases, J lost 6 bases, and 7 bases stayed unmatched. The CDR3 is 16 amino acids. Germline CDR1 and CDR2: ENHRY and SYGVKD. The CDR3 loop is CAISTLGTSGRDTQYF. As DNA, the CDR3 is TGTGCCATCAGCACCCTCGGGACTAGCGGGAGGGATACGCAGTATTTT.

This chain connects TRBV15 to TRBJ2-5; 11 bases are shared with TRBD2. This CDR3 region has 14 residues. Germline assignment: CDR1 LNHNV and CDR2 YYDKDF (reference sequence). Trimming took 6 bases from V and 1 from J; bases not matched to a gene: 1. The CDR3 DNA follows: TGTGCCACCAGAGGGACTAGCGGCCAAGAGACCCAGTACTTC. Translated, it gives CATRGTSGQETQYF.

This sequence joins TRBV2 and TRBJ1-6; unclear D gene. This CDR3 region has 11 residues. Germline CDR1 is SNHLY and CDR2 is FYNNEI. Between the trimmed V and J ends, which lost 10 bases and 10 bases, there was a span of 11 bases. CDR3 DNA sequence: TGTGCCACCACTGCTGGGTCACCCCTCCACTTT. It yields the protein CATTAGSPLHF.

This clonotype was detected many times. V and J are TRBV12-3 or TRBV12-4 and TRBJ2-5, with no clear D. This CDR3 region has 11 residues. V shed 3 bases and J shed 4 bases, with 3 bases lying between them. The CDR3 protein is CASSFGETQYF. The CDR3 DNA follows: TGTGCCAGCAGTTTTGGAGAGACCCAGTACTTC.

This clonotype was counted between two and nine times. The chain employs TRBV6-1 and TRBJ2-5; TRBD1 matches at 10 bases. Germline V gene sequence: CDR1 MNHNS, CDR2 SASEGT. The CDR3 is 16 amino acids. Trimming took 5 bases from V and 5 from J; bases not matched to a gene: 11. Written as DNA, the CDR3 is TGTGCCAGCAGTAGGACGGCGGGACAGGGGTGGGAGACCCAGTACTTC. It yields the protein CASSRTAGQGWETQYF.

Ten or more counts support this clonotype. This rearrangement joins TRBV6-5 to TRBJ1-2; D is perhaps TRBD1 (6 bases). The CDR3 is made up of 13 amino acids. Germline loops: CDR1 MNHEY, CDR2 SVGAGI. V dropped 8 bases and J dropped 2 bases, with 12 bases sitting between them. The CDR3 region is CASGQTGNYGYTF. The CDR3 DNA follows: TGTGCCAGCGGGCAAACAGGGAACTATGGCTACACCTTC.

This clonotype is judged medium-sized. The V gene is TRBV20-1, the J gene TRBJ2-3, with a possible D match to TRBD1 (6 bases). In germline, CDR1 is DFQATT, CDR2 SNEGSKA (reference sequence). Trimming cost V 3 bases and J 9 bases, with 10 bases left between them. The CDR3 length is 11 residues. CDR3 DNA sequence: TGCAGTGCTAGCGGGCAGGGGACGCAGTATTTT. Residues: CSASGQGTQYF.

This clonotype was observed many times. The V and J genes are TRBV27 and TRBJ1-5; D is ambiguous. V dropped 7 bases and J dropped 4 bases, with 11 bases sitting between them. This CDR3 is built from 13 residues. Germline-derived CDR1 and CDR2 are MNHEY and SMNVEV (reference sequence). The CDR3 loop reads CASTHTLNQPQHF. The CDR3 bases are TGTGCCAGCACTCATACACTTAATCAGCCCCAGCATTTT.